These T cell receptor beta chains were read from a single sample in a study of CD8 T cells in Susac syndrome. TCRdb redid the calling of the immunoSEQ multiplex PCR reads with MiXCR, one entry per CDR3 protein. This repertoire shows approximately 300,000 distinct CDR3 sequences, approximately 91% found once; its top ten account for around 0.18%. The source material was CD8+ T cells from PBMCs. The source of these receptors is a human donor with multiple sclerosis. The CDR3 runs from the conserved cysteine through the conserved F or W. Not all rows give a size; the values are once, few, many and, for expanded clones, a class.

TRBJ1-2 | TRBV29-1 | NA | CSAGTGYGYTF
TRBJ2-2 | TRBV29-1 | NA | CSVEDRVENTGELFF
TRBJ2-2 | TRBV12-3/TRBV12-4 | NA | CASSPIMKTGELFF
TRBJ1-2 | TRBV7-9 | NA | CASSSDRDYGYTF
TRBJ2-3 | TRBV4-3 | few | CASSPRAVSSTDTQYF
TRBJ1-5 | TRBV15 | NA | CATSRGKGGYQPQHF
TRBJ2-2 | TRBV15 | NA | CATSRDLEGSSGQSTPSVSGELFF
TRBJ2-1 | TRBV6-4 | NA | CASSENGEGSEQFF
TRBJ1-4 | TRBV25-1 | NA | CASSDPKRSTNEKLFF
TRBJ2-1 | TRBV4-1 | few | CASSQDSSSSADIYNEQFF
TRBJ1-3 | TRBV12-3/TRBV12-4 | NA | CANQVGAGNTIYF
TRBJ2-4 | TRBV11-2 | NA | CASSLVRQPTSKNIQYF
TRBJ2-2 | TRBV6-5 | NA | CASSYLTGTKGTGELFF
TRBJ2-3 | TRBV7-9 | NA | CASSFLTNTDTQYF
TRBJ2-7 | TRBV18 | NA | CASSPPEGLPYEQYF
TRBJ1-2 | TRBV24-1 | NA | CATSGPTGDNYGYTF
TRBJ1-6 | TRBV5-1 | NA | CASRAGDLSLYNSPLHF
TRBJ2-7 | TRBV3-1 | once | CASSQEGHSYEQYF
TRBJ2-3 | TRBV6-2/TRBV6-3 | NA | CASSKYGGTSGARGTDTQYF
TRBJ2-1 | TRBV27 | NA | CASSHGTGGYNEQFF
TRBJ2-1 | TRBV6-5 | NA | CASSQGVPGPNEQFF
TRBJ2-4 | TRBV20-1 | NA | CSARERELIQYF
TRBJ1-1 | TRBV6-1 | NA | CASSGTGIMNTEAFF
TRBJ2-5 | TRBV15 | NA | CATQTSRVWETQYF
TRBJ2-7 | TRBV4-3 | NA | CASSQDTGTHEQYF
TRBJ2-7 | TRBV6-2/TRBV6-3 | NA | CASLGDITYEQYF
TRBJ2-5 | TRBV10-3 | NA | CAISGSEDRGWETQYF
TRBJ1-1 | TRBV6-5 | NA | CASSYSDRDSANTEAFF
TRBJ1-5 | TRBV5-4 | NA | CASSLAGDQPQHF
TRBJ2-7 | TRBV12-3/TRBV12-4 | NA | CASSFHPYEQYF
TRBJ1-3 | TRBV14 | NA | CASSQLTDPGNTIYF
TRBJ1-5 | TRBV9 | NA | CASSQGSGSNQPQHF
TRBJ2-3 | TRBV27 | NA | CASSLGQGIGTDTQYF
TRBJ2-7 | TRBV19 | once | CASSITEWPYEQYF
TRBJ2-1 | TRBV4-1 | NA | CASSQVLQGNEQFF
TRBJ2-1 | TRBV6-1 | NA | CASSQAGVVFDEQFF
TRBJ2-2 | TRBV23-1 | NA | CASNQGVGGELFF
TRBJ2-4 | TRBV4-3 | few | CASSQGGGAKNIQYF
TRBJ2-7 | TRBV28 | NA | CASSLSGQGGLYEQYF
TRBJ2-7 | TRBV12-3/TRBV12-4 | NA | CASSPGSLHEQYF
TRBJ2-6 | TRBV19 | NA | CASTTGANVLTF
TRBJ2-1 | TRBV29-1 | NA | CSVANVATQRPDEQFF
TRBJ1-5 | TRBV11-2 | NA | CASSLGPGLAQPQHF
TRBJ2-5 | TRBV10-3 | NA | CAISEGEGPDQETQYF
TRBJ2-2 | TRBV28 | NA | CASDGGELFF
TRBJ2-7 | TRBV6-1 | NA | CASSEGAGSYEQYF
TRBJ2-1 | TRBV29-1 | NA | CSTEGGNEQFF
TRBJ2-5 | TRBV10-3 | NA | CAIGAGGEETQYF
TRBJ2-2 | TRBV4-3 | NA | CASSQDFTNTGELFF
TRBJ1-3 | TRBV5-1 | NA | CASSLDRGAGNTIYF
TRBJ2-1 | TRBV7-2 | NA | CASSDRDRYNEQFF
TRBJ2-1 | TRBV6-2/TRBV6-3 | NA | CASGQGVYNEQFF
TRBJ2-1 | TRBV10-3 | NA | CAISARGRASGYNEQFF